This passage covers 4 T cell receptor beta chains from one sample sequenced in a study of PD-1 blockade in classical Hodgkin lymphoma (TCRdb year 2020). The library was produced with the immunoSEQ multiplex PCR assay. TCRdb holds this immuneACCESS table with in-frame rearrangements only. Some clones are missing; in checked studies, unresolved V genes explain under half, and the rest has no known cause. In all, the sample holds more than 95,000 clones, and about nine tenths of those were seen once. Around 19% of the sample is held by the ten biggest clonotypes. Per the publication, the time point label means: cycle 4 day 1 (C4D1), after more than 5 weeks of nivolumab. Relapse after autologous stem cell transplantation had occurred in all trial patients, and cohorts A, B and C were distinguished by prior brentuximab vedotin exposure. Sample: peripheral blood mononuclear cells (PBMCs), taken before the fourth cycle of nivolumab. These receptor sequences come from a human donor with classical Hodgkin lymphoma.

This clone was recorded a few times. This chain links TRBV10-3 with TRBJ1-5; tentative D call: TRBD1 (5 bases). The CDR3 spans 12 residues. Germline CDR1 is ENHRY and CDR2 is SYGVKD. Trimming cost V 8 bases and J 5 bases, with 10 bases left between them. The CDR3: CAISQDDQPQHF. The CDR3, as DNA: TGTGCCATCTCACAGGATGATCAGCCCCAGCATTTT.

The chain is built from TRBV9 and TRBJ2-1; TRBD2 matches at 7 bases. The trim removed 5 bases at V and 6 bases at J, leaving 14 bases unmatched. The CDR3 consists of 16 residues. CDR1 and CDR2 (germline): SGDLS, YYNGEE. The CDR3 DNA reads TGTGCCAGCAGACCCCTCCCTGGCGGGAGTTTCAATGAGCAGTTCTTC. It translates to CASRPLPGGSFNEQFF.

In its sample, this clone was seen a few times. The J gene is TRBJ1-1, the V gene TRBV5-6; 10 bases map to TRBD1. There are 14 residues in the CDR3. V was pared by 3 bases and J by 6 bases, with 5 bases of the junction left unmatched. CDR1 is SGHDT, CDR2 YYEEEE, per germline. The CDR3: CASSSGTGDPEAFF. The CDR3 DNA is TGTGCCAGCAGCTCCGGGACAGGGGACCCTGAAGCTTTCTTT.

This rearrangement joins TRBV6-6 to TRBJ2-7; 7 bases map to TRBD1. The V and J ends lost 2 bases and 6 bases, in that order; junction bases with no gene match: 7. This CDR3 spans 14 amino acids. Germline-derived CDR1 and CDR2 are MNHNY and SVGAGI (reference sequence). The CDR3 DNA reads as TGTGCCAGCAGTTACCGGGACAGCGTTGGCGAGCAGTACTTC. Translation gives CASSYRDSVGEQYF.